The rows below give T cell receptor beta chains drawn from one sample of a study of cytomegalovirus exposure and HLA in healthy donors. Clones were sequenced by immunoSEQ multiplex PCR, and TCRdb holds only the in-frame ones, with some missing. Of 84,000 or so clones listed, about 80% are singletons. The specimen was PBMCs. The receptors come from a male donor in good health and CMV-seronegative. CDR3s include the opening cysteine and the closing phenylalanine or tryptophan. D genes are given only for firm matches. Only part of the rows carry a size: once, few, many, or a class if the clone is expanded.

D,size,V,J,DNA,CDR3
TRBD1,.,TRBV7-9,TRBJ1-2,TGTGCCAGCAGTCCCGGGACAGCTTATGGCTACACCTTC,CASSPGTAYGYTF
TRBD1,few,TRBV2,TRBJ2-2,TGTGCCAGCCGGACGGACAGGGTCGGGACCGGGGAGCTGTTTTTT,CASRTDRVGTGELFF
TRBD1,.,TRBV5-4,TRBJ2-7,TGTGCCAGCAGCTTTCGGACAGGGGGGCGCGAGCAGTACTTC,CASSFRTGGREQYF
.,.,TRBV11-3,TRBJ2-1,TGTGCCAGCAGCTTTGGGAGGCGCAATGAGCAGTTCTTC,CASSFGRRNEQFF
TRBD1,.,TRBV18,TRBJ1-1,TGTGCCAGCTCACCTGGGACAGGGAACACTGAAGCTTTCTTT,CASSPGTGNTEAFF
TRBD2,.,TRBV19,TRBJ2-1,TGTGCCAGTAGTAACCCAGGATTAGCGGGGGCCTACAATGAGCAGTTCTTC,CASSNPGLAGAYNEQFF
.,.,TRBV2,TRBJ2-1,TGTGCCAGCAGTGAAAGGTACCTAGACAATGAGCAGTTCTTC,CASSERYLDNEQFF
.,.,TRBV14,TRBJ1-2,TGTGCCAGCAGCCCTCGAGGAGCGATTTTAGACCGATTCTATGGCTACACCTTC,CASSPRGAILDRFYGYTF
TRBD1,.,TRBV19,TRBJ1-4,TGTGCCAGTAGTACGTCCCGGGACAGGGCTGAAAAACTGTTTTTT,CASSTSRDRAEKLFF
TRBD1,.,TRBV7-9,TRBJ2-7,TGTGCCAGCAGCTTACCAGGGGGCTTCTACGAGCAGTACTTC,CASSLPGGFYEQYF
TRBD1,.,TRBV5-1,TRBJ1-5,TGCGCCAGCAGCGTGGAGACAGGGAACAATCAGCCCCAGCATTTT,CASSVETGNNQPQHF
.,.,TRBV28,TRBJ1-2,TGTGCCAGCAGTTTAACCCTTTTTGAACTGAGGGACTATGGCTACACCTTC,CASSLTLFELRDYGYTF
TRBD1,.,TRBV5-1,TRBJ2-1,TGCGCCAGCAGCCGTACGACAGGGAGATACTACAATGAGCAGTTCTTC,CASSRTTGRYYNEQFF
.,.,TRBV7-9,TRBJ1-1,TGTGCCAGCAGCTCGTCCGAAGCCGACACTGAAGCTTTCTTT,CASSSSEADTEAFF
.,.,TRBV28,TRBJ2-5,TGTGCCAGCAGTTTACCAGACAGGCTGGGGGAGACCCAGTACTTC,CASSLPDRLGETQYF